This T cell receptor beta chain originates from a study of blood T cell repertoires in COVID-19. The wider study: The origin of the acute and convalescent COVID-19 samples was the United States, Italy and Spain. T cells, B-cell-depleted T cells, or PBMCs supplied cDNA or gDNA.

Original data processing: Counts of nucleated cells, estimated from reference gene primer amplification, were obtained. Profiling relied on immunoSEQ multiplex PCR, and the TCRdb table lists in-frame clones only, not all of them. The V and J calls and clone size are taken from that table; D and trimming were inferred from the DNA. The table records roughly 90,000 clones, 75% to 85% of them present only once. CDR1 is MDHEN, CDR2 SYDVKM, per germline. The V and J ends lost 3 bases and 2 bases respectively, with 8 bases between them. The CDR3 totals 14 residues. V usage is TRBV28 and J usage is TRBJ1-5; D remains ambiguous. Sequenced: peripheral blood. The TCR originated in a woman in her 70s with acute or convalescent COVID-19. CDR3 DNA: TGTGCCAGCAGTTTCGGTTCGGGCAATCAGCCCCAGCATTTT. Its translation: CASSFGSGNQPQHF.